This T cell receptor (beta chain) is drawn from a study of OX40 agonist ivuxolimab in advanced cancers. In the study overall: Partial responses were achieved by three patients, one with hepatocellular carcinoma and two with cutaneous melanoma. Study results and limitations: Circulating CD4+ and CD8+ T cells showed clonal expansion by week 6 at 0.1 to 3.0 mg/kg.

The protocol was immunoSEQ multiplex PCR, while the TCRdb copy is restricted to in-frame clones and leaves out a portion. The data show 12,000 or so clones, roughly 84% seen once. Blood got drawn at baseline, again on cycle 4 day 1, and then on cycle 7 day 1. Comment on this clone: The antigen is unknown.

This CDR3 spans 11 amino acids. Between the trimmed V and J ends, which lost 2 bases and 7 bases, there was a span of 4 bases. Per germline, CDR1 MNHEY and CDR2 SMNVEV (reference sequence). The V call is TRBV27, the J call TRBJ2-3; D gene unclear. Sequences were derived from CD4+ or CD8+ T cells sorted from blood, sampled in a trial of the OX40 agonist ivuxolimab. This clonotype was obtained from an adult with an advanced solid tumor such as melanoma, head and neck, liver or kidney cancer. In DNA, the CDR3 is TGTGCCAGCAGTTTACAACATACGCAGTATTTT. Its protein is CASSLQHTQYF.